This T cell receptor (beta chain) is from a study of CD8+CD57+ T cells in acquired aplastic anemia. About the study: CD4+ and CD8+ cells, once sorted, gave DNA averaging roughly 3.2 ug. Findings and caveats of the study: CD8+ Simpson's diversity did not differ significantly between patients and controls. Sharing between patients and controls was observed for roughly 29 CD8+ CDR3 sequences.

Trimming removed 4 bases at V and 1 base at J, with 24 bases between. CDR3 length: 19 amino acids. The germline CDR1 and CDR2 sequences are LGHNA and YNFKEQ. TCR beta VDJ combinations and CDR3 sequences were profiled from genomic DNA. TCRdb used MiXCR to reprocess the reads, holding one entry per CDR3 protein. Of 55,000 to 60,000 distinct CDR3 sequences listed, roughly three fifths are singletons. A note on this clonotype: Its antigen is not identified.

Before being chosen for sequencing, patients had shown CD8+CD57+ cell expansion by flow cytometry. All patients were therapy-naive when blood was sampled. The clonotype originates from a human donor with aplastic anemia. This sequence joins TRBV4-2 and TRBJ2-3; TRBD2 might be the D (5 bases). Sequenced input: sorted CD4+, CD8+, or CD8+CD57+ T cells (not recorded which) from PBMCs. The CDR3 loop is CASSPRRGGQTARTDTQYF. CDR3 nucleotide sequence: TGTGCCAGCAGCCCCCGGAGAGGCGGGCAAACGGCCCGCACAGATACGCAGTATTTT.